This TCR beta chain was observed in a study of blood T cell repertoires in COVID-19. Germline V gene sequence: CDR1 MNHEY, CDR2 SVGAGI. The trim removed 0 bases at V and 7 bases at J, leaving 12 bases unmatched. The CDR3 has 16 residues. The table came from immunoSEQ multiplex PCR; TCRdb's copy has only in-frame clones and leaves some out. The table has some 200,000 clones, about 83% seen once. Details on this clone: Possible read error: a much larger clone is one base away.

This clonotype was obtained from a woman aged 50 to 60 with active or convalescent COVID-19. What was sequenced was peripheral blood. The chain recombines TRBV6-5 with TRBJ2-7; 7 positions match TRBD2. CDR3 region: CASSYSLAAGPGEQYF. The CDR3 DNA follows: TGTGCCAGCAGTTACTCATTAGCAGCGGGGCCCGGGGAGCAGTACTTC.